The next 7 T cell receptor beta chains were all read from a single sample in a study of blood T cells in healthy people across ages. A second PCR, run for about 7 to 11 cycles, used a sample-barcoded 5' primer plus a J-beta primer mix. TCRdb independently ran MiXCR on the 5' RACE reads; one entry per CDR3 protein. The sample lists about 1 million distinct CDR3 sequences; 45% were seen once. The sequenced sample consisted of blood. These receptors originate from a woman between 55 and 75 years old in good health.

The chain links TRBV20-1 to TRBJ2-7; 7 bases align to TRBD2. The CDR3 contains 15 residues. Trimming at V came to 3 bases and at J to 5 bases, leaving 13 bases not matched to a gene. Germline V CDR1 and CDR2: DFQATT, SNEGSKA (reference sequence). The CDR3 protein is CSASIPTGGPHEQYF. For the CDR3, the DNA is TGCAGTGCTAGCATACCCACGGGAGGACCCCACGAGCAGTACTTC.

The V and J genes are TRBV6-1 and TRBJ1-2; a weak D match, TRBD1 (6 bases). The CDR3 sequence is 13 residues long. Trimming cost V 2 bases and J 9 bases, with 13 bases left between them. Germline lookup yields CDR1 MNHNS and CDR2 SASEGT. CDR3 in DNA: TGTGCCAGCAGTGAATCGGGACAACGTCGCTACACCTTC. Protein: CASSESGQRRYTF.

This chain joins TRBV10-3 and TRBJ1-2; 12 bases align to TRBD1. CDR1 and CDR2 from the germline V gene are ENHRY and SYGVKD. This CDR3 comprises 19 residues. V was pared by 3 bases and J by 6 bases, with 17 bases of the junction left unmatched. CDR3 amino acids: CAISDGPGTGGAILDGYTF. Here the CDR3 DNA reads TGTGCCATCAGTGACGGCCCTGGGACAGGGGGCGCGATATTGGATGGCTACACCTTC.

This clonotype was seen a few times. This CDR3 is CASSYPGATQYF. The DNA for the CDR3 is TGTGCCAGCAGTTACCCGGGGGCGACCCAGTACTTC. The chain employs TRBV27 and TRBJ2-5, with D perhaps assigned TRBD1 or TRBD2 (6 bases each). This CDR3 region has 12 residues. Germline V gene sequence: CDR1 MNHEY, CDR2 SMNVEV (reference sequence). V lost 4 bases, J lost 7 bases, and 10 bases lay in between.

This clonotype was picked up many times. The rearrangement links TRBV4-2 to TRBJ2-7; 7 bases are shared with TRBD1. This CDR3 spans 14 amino acids. The trim removed 3 bases at V and 3 bases at J, leaving 5 bases unmatched. Germline V gene lookup returns CDR1 LGHNA and CDR2 YNFKEQ. The DNA for the CDR3 is TGTGCCAGCAGCCAGGGGACAGACAACTACGAGCAGTACTTC. This translates into CASSQGTDNYEQYF.

The rearrangement links TRBV12-3 or TRBV12-4 to TRBJ1-6, with 7 bases fitting TRBD1. Trimming at V came to 6 bases and at J to 6 bases, leaving 2 bases not matched to a gene. This CDR3 has 13 amino acids. The CDR3, as DNA: TGTGCCAGCAGCGGGACAGCTAATTCACCCCTCCACTTT. Translated, it gives CASSGTANSPLHF.

The chain has TRBV4-1 and TRBJ2-3, with D tentatively TRBD1 (6 bases). Looked up from germline, CDR1 is MGHRA and CDR2 is YSYEKL. The ends were cut back, 4 bases at V and 4 bases at J, with 12 bases in the middle. This CDR3 has 14 residues. The CDR3: CASSLTGPADTQYF. The CDR3 DNA follows: TGCGCCAGCAGCCTAACAGGGCCGGCAGATACGCAGTATTTT.